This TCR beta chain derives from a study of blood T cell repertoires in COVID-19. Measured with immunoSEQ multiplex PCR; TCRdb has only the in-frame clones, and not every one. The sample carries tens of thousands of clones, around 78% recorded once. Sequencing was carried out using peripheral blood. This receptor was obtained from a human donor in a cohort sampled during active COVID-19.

This chain's CDR3 is CASSLIPSPRGNEQFF. Written as DNA, the CDR3 is TGTGCCAGCAGCTTAATCCCCAGCCCCAGGGGGAATGAGCAGTTCTTC. The chain employs TRBV7-3 and TRBJ2-1, with 7 bases fitting TRBD1. This CDR3 contains 16 residues. CDR1 SGHTA and CDR2 FQGTGA come from the germline V gene. Losses at the gene ends were 1 base for V and 7 bases for J; bases not matched to a gene: 10.